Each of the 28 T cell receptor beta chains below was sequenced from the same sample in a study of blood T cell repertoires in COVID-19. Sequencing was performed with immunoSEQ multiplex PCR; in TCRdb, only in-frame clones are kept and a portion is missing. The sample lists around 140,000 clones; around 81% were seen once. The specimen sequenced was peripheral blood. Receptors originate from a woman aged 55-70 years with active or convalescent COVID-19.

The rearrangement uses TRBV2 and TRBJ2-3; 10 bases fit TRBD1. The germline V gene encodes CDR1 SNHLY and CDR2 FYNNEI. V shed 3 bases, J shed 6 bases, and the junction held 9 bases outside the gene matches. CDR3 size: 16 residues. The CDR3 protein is CASSDAGTGVWDTQYF. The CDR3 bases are TGTGCCAGCAGTGATGCCGGGACAGGGGTTTGGGATACGCAGTATTTT. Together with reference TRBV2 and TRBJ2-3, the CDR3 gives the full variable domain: EPEVTQTPSHQVTQMGQEVILRCVPISNHLYFYWYRQILGQKVEFLVSFYNNEISEKSEIFDDQFSVERPDGSNFTLKIRSTKLEDSAMYFCASSDAGTGVWDTQYFGPGTRLTVL.

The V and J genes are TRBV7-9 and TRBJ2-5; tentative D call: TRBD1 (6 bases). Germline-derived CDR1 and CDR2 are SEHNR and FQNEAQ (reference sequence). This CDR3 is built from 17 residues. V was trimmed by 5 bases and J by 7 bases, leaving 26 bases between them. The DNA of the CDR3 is TGTGCCAGCAGCCGATCGTACTCGACAGGAAGGTCAGGGACCCAGTACTTC. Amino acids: CASSRSYSTGRSGTQYF.

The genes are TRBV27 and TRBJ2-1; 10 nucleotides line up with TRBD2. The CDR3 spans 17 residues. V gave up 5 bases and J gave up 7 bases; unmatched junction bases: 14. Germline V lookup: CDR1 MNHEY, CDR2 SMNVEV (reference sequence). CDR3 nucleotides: TGTGCCAGCAGTCCCTGGACTAGCGGCGGTTTCCATAATGAGCAGTTCTTC. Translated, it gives CASSPWTSGGFHNEQFF.

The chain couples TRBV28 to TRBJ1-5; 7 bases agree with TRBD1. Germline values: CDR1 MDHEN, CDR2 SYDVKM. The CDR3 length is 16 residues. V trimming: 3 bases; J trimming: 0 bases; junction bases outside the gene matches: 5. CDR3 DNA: TGTGCCAGCAGTTTCCCGACAGGGAGTAGCAATCAGCCCCAGCATTTT. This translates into CASSFPTGSSNQPQHF.

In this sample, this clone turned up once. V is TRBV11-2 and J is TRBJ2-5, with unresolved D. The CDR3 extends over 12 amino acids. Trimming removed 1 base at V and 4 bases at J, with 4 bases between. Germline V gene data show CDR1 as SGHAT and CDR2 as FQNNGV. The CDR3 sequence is CASSLALETQYF. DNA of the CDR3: TGTGCCAGCAGCTTAGCTCTAGAGACCCAGTACTTC. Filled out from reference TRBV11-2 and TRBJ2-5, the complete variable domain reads EAGVAQSPRYKIIEKRQSVAFWCNPISGHATLYWYQQILGQGPKLLIQFQNNGVVDDSQLPKDRFSAERLKGVDSTLKIQPAKLEDSAVYLCASSLALETQYFGPGTRLLVL.

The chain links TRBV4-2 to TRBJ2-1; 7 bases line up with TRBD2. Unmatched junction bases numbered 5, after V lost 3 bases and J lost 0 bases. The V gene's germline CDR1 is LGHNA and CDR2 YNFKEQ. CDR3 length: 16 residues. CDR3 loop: CASSHEAGSSYNEQFF. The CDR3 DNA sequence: TGTGCCAGCAGCCACGAAGCGGGGAGCTCCTACAATGAGCAGTTCTTC.

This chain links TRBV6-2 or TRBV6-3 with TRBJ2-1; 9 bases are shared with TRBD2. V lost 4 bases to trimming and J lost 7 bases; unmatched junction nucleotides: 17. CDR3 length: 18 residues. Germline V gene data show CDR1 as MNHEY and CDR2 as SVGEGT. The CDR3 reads CASSLSSLRLAEGNEQFF. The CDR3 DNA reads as TGTGCCAGCAGTTTATCCTCGCTTCGACTAGCGGAGGGGAATGAGCAGTTCTTC.

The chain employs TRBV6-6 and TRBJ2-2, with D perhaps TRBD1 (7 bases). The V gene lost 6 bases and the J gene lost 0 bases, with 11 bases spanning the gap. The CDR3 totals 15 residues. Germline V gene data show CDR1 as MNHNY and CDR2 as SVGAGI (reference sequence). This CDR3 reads CASRGGQTNTGELFF. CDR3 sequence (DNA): TGTGCCAGCAGGGGGGGACAGACGAACACCGGGGAGCTGTTTTTT.

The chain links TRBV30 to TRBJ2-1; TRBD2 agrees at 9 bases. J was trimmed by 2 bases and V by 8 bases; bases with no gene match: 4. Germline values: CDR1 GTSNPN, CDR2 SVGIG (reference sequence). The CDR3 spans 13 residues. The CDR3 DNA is TGTGCCGTTCTAGCGGGACCCTACAATGAGCAGTTCTTC. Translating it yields CAVLAGPYNEQFF.

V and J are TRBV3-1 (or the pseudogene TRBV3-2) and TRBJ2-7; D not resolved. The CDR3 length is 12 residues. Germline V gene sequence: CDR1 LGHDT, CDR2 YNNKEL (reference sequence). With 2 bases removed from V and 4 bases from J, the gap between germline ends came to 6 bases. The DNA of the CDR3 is TGTGCCAGCAGCCAACCTAGTTACGAGCAGTACTTC. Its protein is CASSQPSYEQYF.

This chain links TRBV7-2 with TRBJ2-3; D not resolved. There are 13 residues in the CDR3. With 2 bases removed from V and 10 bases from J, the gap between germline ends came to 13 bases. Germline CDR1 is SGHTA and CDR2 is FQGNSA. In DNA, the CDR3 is TGTGCCAGCAGCTTAACCGACTTAAGTGCGCAGTATTTT. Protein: CASSLTDLSAQYF. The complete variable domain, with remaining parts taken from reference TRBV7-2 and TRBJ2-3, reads GAGVSQSPSNKVTEKGKDVELRCDPISGHTALYWYRQSLGQGLEFLIYFQGNSAPDKSGLPSDRFSAERTGGSVSTLTIQRTQQEDSAVYLCASSLTDLSAQYFGPGTRLTVL.

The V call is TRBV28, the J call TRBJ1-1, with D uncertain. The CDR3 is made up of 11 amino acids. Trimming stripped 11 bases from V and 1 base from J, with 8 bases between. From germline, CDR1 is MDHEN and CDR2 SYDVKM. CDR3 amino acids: CAVIENTEAFF. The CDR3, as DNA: TGTGCCGTTATAGAGAACACTGAAGCTTTCTTT.

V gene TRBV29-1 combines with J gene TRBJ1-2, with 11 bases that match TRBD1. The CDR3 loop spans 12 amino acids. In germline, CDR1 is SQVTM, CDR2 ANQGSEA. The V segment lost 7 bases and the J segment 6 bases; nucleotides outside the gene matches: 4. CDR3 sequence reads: CSGEGQGDGYTF. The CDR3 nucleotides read TGCAGCGGTGAGGGACAGGGGGATGGCTACACCTTC.

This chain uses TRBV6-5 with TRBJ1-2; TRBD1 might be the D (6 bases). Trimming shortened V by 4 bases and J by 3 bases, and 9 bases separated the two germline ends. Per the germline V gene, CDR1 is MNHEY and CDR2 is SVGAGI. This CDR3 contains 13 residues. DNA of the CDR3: TGTGCCAGCAGTTTACAGGGAGACTATGGCTACACCTTC. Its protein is CASSLQGDYGYTF.

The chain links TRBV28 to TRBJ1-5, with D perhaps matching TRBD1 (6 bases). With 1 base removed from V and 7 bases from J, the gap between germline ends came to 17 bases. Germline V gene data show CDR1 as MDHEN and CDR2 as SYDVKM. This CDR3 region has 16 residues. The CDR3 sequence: CASSLYGRAGEQPQHF. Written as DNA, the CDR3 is TGTGCCAGCAGTTTATACGGCAGGGCAGGGGAACAGCCCCAGCATTTT.

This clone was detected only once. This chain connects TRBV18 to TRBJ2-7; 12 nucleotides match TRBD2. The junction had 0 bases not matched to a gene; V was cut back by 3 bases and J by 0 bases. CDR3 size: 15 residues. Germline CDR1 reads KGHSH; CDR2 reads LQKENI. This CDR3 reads CASSPGLAGSYEQYF. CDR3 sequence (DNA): TGTGCCAGCTCACCGGGACTAGCGGGCTCCTACGAGCAGTACTTC.

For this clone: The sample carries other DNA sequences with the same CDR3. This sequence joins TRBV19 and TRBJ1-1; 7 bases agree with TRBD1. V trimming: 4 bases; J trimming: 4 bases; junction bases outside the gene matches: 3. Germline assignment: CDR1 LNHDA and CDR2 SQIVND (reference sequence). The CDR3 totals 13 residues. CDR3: CASSTQGGTEAFF. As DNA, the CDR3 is TGTGCCAGTAGTACCCAGGGGGGCACTGAAGCTTTCTTT.

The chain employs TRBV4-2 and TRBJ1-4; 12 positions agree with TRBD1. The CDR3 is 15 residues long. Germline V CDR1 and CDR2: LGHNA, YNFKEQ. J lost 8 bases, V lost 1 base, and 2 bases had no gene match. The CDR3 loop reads CASSQVGTGGEKLFF. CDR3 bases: TGTGCCAGCAGCCAAGTGGGGACAGGGGGCGAAAAACTGTTTTTT.

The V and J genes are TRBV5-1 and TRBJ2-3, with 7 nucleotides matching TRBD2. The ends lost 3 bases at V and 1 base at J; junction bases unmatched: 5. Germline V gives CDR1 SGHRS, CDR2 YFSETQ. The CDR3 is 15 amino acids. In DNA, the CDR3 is TGCGCCAGCAGCTACAGCCTAGCGGGCACAGATACGCAGTATTTT. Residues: CASSYSLAGTDTQYF.

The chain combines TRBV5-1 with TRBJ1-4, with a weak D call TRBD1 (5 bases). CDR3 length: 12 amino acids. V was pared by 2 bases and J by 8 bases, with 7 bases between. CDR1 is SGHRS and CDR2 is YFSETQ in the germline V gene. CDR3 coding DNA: TGCGCCAGCAGCTTCCAGGGAGAAAAACTGTTTTTT. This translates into CASSFQGEKLFF.

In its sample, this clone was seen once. The CDR3 bases are TGTGCCAGTAGTAGTTTCTCAACTAATGAAAAACTGTTTTTT. Protein sequence: CASSSFSTNEKLFF. This sequence joins TRBV19 and TRBJ1-4; D remains unclear. The CDR3 is made up of 14 amino acids. With 4 bases removed from V and 0 bases from J, the gap between germline ends came to 6 bases. From germline, CDR1 is LNHDA and CDR2 SQIVND (reference sequence).

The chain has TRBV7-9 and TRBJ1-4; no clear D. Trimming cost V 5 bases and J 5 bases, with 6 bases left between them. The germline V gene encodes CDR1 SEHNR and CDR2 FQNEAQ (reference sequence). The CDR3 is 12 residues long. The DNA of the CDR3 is TGTGCCAGCAGCGGTAGAAATGAAAAACTGTTTTTT. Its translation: CASSGRNEKLFF.

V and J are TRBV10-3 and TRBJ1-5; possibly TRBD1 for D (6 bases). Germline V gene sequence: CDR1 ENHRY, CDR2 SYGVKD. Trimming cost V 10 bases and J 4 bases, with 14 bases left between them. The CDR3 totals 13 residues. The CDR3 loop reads CASRGGLNQPQHF. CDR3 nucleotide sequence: TGTGCCAGCCGGGGGGGCCTGAATCAGCCCCAGCATTTT.

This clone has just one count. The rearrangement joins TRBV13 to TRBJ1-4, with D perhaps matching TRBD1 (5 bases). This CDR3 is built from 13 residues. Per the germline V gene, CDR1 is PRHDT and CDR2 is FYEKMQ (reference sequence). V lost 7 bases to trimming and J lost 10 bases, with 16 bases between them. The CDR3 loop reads CASTLLGGGKLFF. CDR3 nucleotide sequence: TGTGCCAGCACCCTACTTGGGGGGGGAAAACTGTTTTTT.

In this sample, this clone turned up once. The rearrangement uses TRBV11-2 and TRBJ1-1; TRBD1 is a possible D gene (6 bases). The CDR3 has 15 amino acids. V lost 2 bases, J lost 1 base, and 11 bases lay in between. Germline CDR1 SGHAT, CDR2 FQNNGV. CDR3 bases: TGTGCCAGCAGCTTATATCTGGGGGCGAACACTGAAGCTTTCTTT. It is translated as CASSLYLGANTEAFF.

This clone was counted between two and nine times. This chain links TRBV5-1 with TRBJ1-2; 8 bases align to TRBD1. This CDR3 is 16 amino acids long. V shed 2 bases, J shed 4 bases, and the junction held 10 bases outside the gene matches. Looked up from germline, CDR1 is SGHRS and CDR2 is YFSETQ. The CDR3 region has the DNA TGCGCCAGCAGCTTAACAGGGGGGTCTTTAAGCTATGGCTACACCTTC. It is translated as CASSLTGGSLSYGYTF.

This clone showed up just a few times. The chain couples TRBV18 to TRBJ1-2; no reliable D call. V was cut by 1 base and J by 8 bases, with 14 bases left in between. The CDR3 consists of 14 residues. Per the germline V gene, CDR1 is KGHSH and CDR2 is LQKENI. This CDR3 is CASSPLSGSTGYTF. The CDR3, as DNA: TGTGCCAGCTCACCACTGTCCGGGTCTACCGGCTACACCTTC.

The CDR3 loop is CASGHLSNEQFF. CDR3 in DNA: TGTGCCAGCGGACACCTCTCCAATGAGCAGTTCTTC. The chain uses TRBV7-3 and TRBJ2-1; D might be TRBD1 (5 bases). The V end lost 8 bases, the J end lost 6 bases, and 11 bases lay between the germline ends. Germline lookup yields CDR1 SGHTA and CDR2 FQGTGA. The CDR3 runs to 12 residues. Looking up the rest from reference TRBV7-3 and TRBJ2-1 gives the full variable domain: GAGVSQTPSNKVTEKGKYVELRCDPISGHTALYWYRQSLGQGPEFLIYFQGTGAADDSGLPNDRFFAVRPEGSVSTLKIQRTERGDSAVYLCASGHLSNEQFFGPGTRLTVL.